Each of the 15 T cell receptor beta chains below was sequenced from the same sample in a study of beta chain features in type 1 diabetes. The entirety of the isolated RNA underwent reverse transcription, so expressed TCRB transcripts were sequenced. TCRdb keeps only in-frame clones here, not all; method: immunoSEQ multiplex PCR. The data hold about 290,000 clones, with 8% observed a single time. Sequenced input: central memory CD4+ T cells from blood. These receptors were taken from a young woman in good health.

A few counts support this clone. The chain uses TRBV20-1 and TRBJ2-7; no definite D call. Trimming removed 5 bases from V and 5 bases from J, with 7 bases in between. Germline-derived CDR1 and CDR2 are DFQATT and SNEGSKA (reference sequence). The CDR3 runs 10 residues. The CDR3 sequence is CSAQLHEQYF. The CDR3 coding sequence is TGCAGTGCTCAACTACACGAGCAGTACTTC.

This clone appeared a few times. The V and J genes are TRBV28 and TRBJ1-3; D is uncertain. CDR1 is MDHEN, CDR2 SYDVKM, per germline. Trimming took 4 bases from V and 3 from J, leaving 10 bases between them. The CDR3 length is 14 residues. CDR3 bases: TGTGCCAGCAGTTCCGGAGGCAATGGAAACACCATATATTTT. Amino acid sequence: CASSSGGNGNTIYF. Full variable domain (missing parts from reference TRBV28 and TRBJ1-3): DVKVTQSSRYLVKRTGEKVFLECVQDMDHENMFWYRQDPGLGLRLIYFSYDVKMKEKGDIPEGYSVSREKKERFSLILESASTNQTSMYLCASSSGGNGNTIYFGEGSWLTVV.

This clone was seen a handful of times. This chain connects TRBV7-3 to TRBJ2-5; 11 nucleotides match TRBD1. The germline gives CDR1 SGHTA, CDR2 FQGTGA. This CDR3 is 15 amino acids long. V dropped 5 bases and J dropped 4; count of bases not matched to a gene: 6. Here the CDR3 DNA reads TGTGCCAGCAGCCCCCTGGGACAGGGGGGAGAGACCCAGTACTTC. This sequence encodes CASSPLGQGGETQYF.

This clone was recorded at least ten times. The chain has TRBV7-9 and TRBJ2-7, with 8 positions matching TRBD2. In germline, CDR1 is SEHNR, CDR2 FQNEAQ (reference sequence). The CDR3 length is 13 residues. V lost 5 bases and J lost 6; bases outside the gene matches: 6. The CDR3 nucleotides are TGTGCCAGCAGCCGAGGAGCGGGAGTCGAGCAGTACTTC. Protein: CASSRGAGVEQYF. Together with reference TRBV7-9 and TRBJ2-7, the CDR3 gives the full variable domain: DTGVSQNPRHKITKRGQNVTFRCDPISEHNRLYWYRQTLGQGPEFLTYFQNEAQLEKSRLLSDRFSAERPKGSFSTLEIQRTEQGDSAMYLCASSRGAGVEQYFGPGTRLTVT.

The chain couples TRBV5-4 to TRBJ2-7; 7 positions match TRBD1. CDR3 length: 14 residues. V trimming: 4 bases; J trimming: 1 base; junction bases outside the gene matches: 5. Germline CDR1 SGHNT, CDR2 YYREEE (reference sequence). The CDR3 region has the DNA TGTGCCAGCAGCCAGGGGACAGTTTCCTACGAGCAGTACTTC. This codes for CASSQGTVSYEQYF.

This sequence joins TRBV5-1 and TRBJ2-6, with TRBD1 matching over 10 bases. The germline V gene has CDR1 SGHRS and CDR2 YFSETQ. The CDR3 extends over 18 amino acids. V dropped 0 bases and J dropped 4; count of bases not matched to a gene: 7. The CDR3 here is CASSLEGQGSSGANVLTF. The CDR3 DNA sequence: TGCGCCAGCAGCTTGGAGGGACAGGGGAGTTCCGGGGCCAACGTCCTGACTTTC. The whole variable domain, remainder taken from reference TRBV5-1 and TRBJ2-6, is KAGVTQTPRYLIKTRGQQVTLSCSPISGHRSVSWYQQTPGQGLQFLFEYFSETQRNKGNFPGRFSGRQFSNSRSEMNVSTLELGDSALYLCASSLEGQGSSGANVLTFGAGSRLTVL.

This clone came up once. The V gene is TRBV7-6, the J gene TRBJ2-3; 13 bases agree with TRBD2. CDR3 length: 18 residues. Germline V CDR1 and CDR2: SGHVS, FNYEAQ. V shed 2 bases and J 2 bases; nucleotides not matched to a gene: 7. The CDR3 sequence: CASSLWTSGGLLTDTQYF. CDR3 coding DNA: TGTGCCAGCAGCTTATGGACTAGCGGGGGCTTACTCACAGATACGCAGTATTTT.

V is TRBV4-1 and J is TRBJ2-4, with D possibly matching TRBD1 (6 bases). Per the germline V gene, CDR1 is MGHRA and CDR2 is YSYEKL. Trimming left V 3 bases short and J 3 bases short, with 12 bases between. This CDR3 has 15 amino acids. This CDR3 reads CASSHQGSFKNIQYF. DNA for the CDR3: TGCGCCAGCAGCCACCAGGGGTCGTTCAAAAACATTCAGTACTTC.

The CDR3 sequence is CASSPAVSSYNEQFF. The CDR3 coding sequence is TGTGCCAGTAGTCCTGCAGTGAGCTCCTACAATGAGCAGTTCTTC. The rearrangement links TRBV19 to TRBJ2-1; D uncertain. Per germline, CDR1 LNHDA and CDR2 SQIVND (reference sequence). V gave up 5 bases and J gave up 0 bases, with 11 bases separating them. CDR3 size: 15 residues.

This clone has more than one count but fewer than ten. V gene TRBV19 combines with J gene TRBJ2-1, with 10 bases lining up with TRBD1. From germline, CDR1 is LNHDA and CDR2 SQIVND (reference sequence). Losses at the gene ends were 5 bases for V and 5 bases for J; bases not matched to a gene: 6. CDR3 length: 15 amino acids. The CDR3 sequence: CASSLEGQGNNEQFF. Written as DNA, the CDR3 is TGTGCCAGTAGTCTCGAGGGACAGGGGAACAATGAGCAGTTCTTC.

This clone has a handful of counts. The chain couples TRBV7-8 to TRBJ2-1; unclear D gene. V was cut by 5 bases and J by 7 bases, with 9 bases left in between. Germline V lookup: CDR1 SGHVS, CDR2 FQNEAQ. The CDR3 runs 12 residues. DNA of the CDR3: TGTGCCAGCAGCCTCTCTATGAATGAGCAGTTCTTC. Protein: CASSLSMNEQFF.

The chain uses TRBV23-1 and TRBJ2-7; either TRBD1 or TRBD2 may supply D (6 bases each). TRBV23-1 is designated an ORF whose function remains uncertain. The CDR3 is 14 residues long. V lost 8 bases and J lost 2, with 16 bases in between. The CDR3 DNA is TGCGCCAGCCCCCCAGGGGAGGTTCCCTACGAGCAGTACTTC. As protein: CASPPGEVPYEQYF.

The genes are TRBV9 and TRBJ1-3, with D unclear. The CDR3 spans 14 residues. V gave up 4 bases and J gave up 0 bases, with 8 bases separating them. Germline V lookup: CDR1 SGDLS, CDR2 YYNGEE. The CDR3 DNA sequence: TGTGCCAGCAGCCCCCAGCCCTCTGGAAACACCATATATTTT. Its protein is CASSPQPSGNTIYF. The full variable domain, its missing parts supplied by reference TRBV9 and TRBJ1-3, is DSGVTQTPKHLITATGQRVTLRCSPRSGDLSVYWYQQSLDQGLQFLIQYYNGEERAKGNILERFSAQQFPDLHSELNLSSLELGDSALYFCASSPQPSGNTIYFGEGSWLTVV.

This clone was detected a few times. The chain carries TRBV5-6 and TRBJ2-3, with D perhaps matching TRBD1 (5 bases). The germline V gene has CDR1 SGHDT and CDR2 YYEEEE. Trimming took off 2 bases at V and 3 bases at J, with 10 bases between the two ends. The CDR3 covers 14 residues. The CDR3: CASSFRTWTDTQYF. CDR3 in DNA: TGTGCCAGCAGCTTCCGGACATGGACAGATACGCAGTATTTT.

This clone was seen a few times. The chain employs TRBV5-6 and TRBJ1-4, with D possibly being TRBD1 (6 bases). Germline CDR1 is SGHDT and CDR2 is YYEEEE. The CDR3 has 15 residues. V was shortened by 2 bases and J by 5 bases, with 13 bases between the two germline ends. CDR3 amino acids: CASSLLTGGNEKLFF. As DNA, the CDR3 is TGTGCCAGCAGCTTATTGACAGGAGGGAATGAAAAACTGTTTTTT.